This TCR beta chain emerged from a study of Graves' ophthalmopathy and Graves' hyperthyroidism. Study-wide background: Samples of peripheral blood were obtained at initial diagnosis, prior to treatment of any kind. Study results and caveats: Cross-validated, the 13-signature model showed 87.88%/81.08% sensitivity/specificity, and 80%/75% in the test set.

In the case of this clonotype: The target antigen is unknown.

Germline lookup yields CDR1 ENHRY and CDR2 SYGVKD. The CDR3 is 15 residues long. V gave up 0 bases and J gave up 5 bases, with 8 bases separating them. The authors used Ficoll-Paque density gradient centrifugation to separate PBMCs. The input was approximately 9.3 ml of fresh peripheral blood. As the template, RNA transcripts were used to amplify TCR beta CDR3 regions. The library came from an HTBI-primed first-round RT-PCR and a second-round multiplex PCR. TCRdb re-analysed the multiplex PCR reads in MiXCR, keeping a single row per CDR3 protein. The sample records 650,000 to 800,000 distinct CDR3 sequences, just over 40% being singletons.

This TCR derives from an adult man with Graves' ophthalmopathy. Input material: peripheral blood. The rearrangement links TRBV10-3 to TRBJ1-6, with TRBD1 as a possible D gene (5 bases). The CDR3 spells CAISESGPDNSPLHF. CDR3 nucleotides: TGTGCCATCAGTGAGTCGGGGCCCGATAATTCACCCCTCCACTTT.